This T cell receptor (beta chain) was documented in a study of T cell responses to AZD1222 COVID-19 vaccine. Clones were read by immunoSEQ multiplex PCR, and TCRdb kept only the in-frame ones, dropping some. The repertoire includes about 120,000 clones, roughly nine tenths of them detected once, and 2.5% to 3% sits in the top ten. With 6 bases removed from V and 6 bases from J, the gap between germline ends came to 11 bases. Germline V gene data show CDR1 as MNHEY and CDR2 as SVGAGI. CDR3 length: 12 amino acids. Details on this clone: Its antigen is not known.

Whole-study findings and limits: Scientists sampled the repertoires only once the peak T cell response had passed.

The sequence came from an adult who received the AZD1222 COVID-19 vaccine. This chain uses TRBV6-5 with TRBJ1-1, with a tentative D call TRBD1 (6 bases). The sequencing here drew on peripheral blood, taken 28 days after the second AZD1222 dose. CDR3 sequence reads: CASRPRGSEAFF. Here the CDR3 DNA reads TGTGCCAGCAGGCCCAGGGGTTCTGAAGCTTTCTTT.